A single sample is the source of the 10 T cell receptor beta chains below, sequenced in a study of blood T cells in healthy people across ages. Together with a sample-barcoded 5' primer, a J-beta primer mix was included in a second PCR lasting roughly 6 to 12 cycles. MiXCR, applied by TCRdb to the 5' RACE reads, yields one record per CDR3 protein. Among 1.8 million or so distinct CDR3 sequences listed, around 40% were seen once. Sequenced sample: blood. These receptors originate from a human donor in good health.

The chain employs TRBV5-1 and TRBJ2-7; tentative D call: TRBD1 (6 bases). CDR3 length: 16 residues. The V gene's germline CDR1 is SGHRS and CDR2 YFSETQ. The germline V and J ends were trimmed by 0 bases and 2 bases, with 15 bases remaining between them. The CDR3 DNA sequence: TGCGCCAGCAGCTTGGACTACCCCGGACAGCCCTACGAGCAGTACTTC. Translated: CASSLDYPGQPYEQYF.

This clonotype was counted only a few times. The CDR3 sequence: CASSPPTGLSSGANVLTF. The CDR3 DNA sequence: TGTGCCAGCAGTCCCCCGACTGGCTTAAGCTCTGGGGCCAACGTCCTGACTTTC. This chain joins TRBV28 and TRBJ2-6; D is unclear. The V end lost 5 bases, the J end lost 0 bases, and 17 bases lay between the germline ends. Per germline, CDR1 MDHEN and CDR2 SYDVKM. The CDR3 totals 18 residues.

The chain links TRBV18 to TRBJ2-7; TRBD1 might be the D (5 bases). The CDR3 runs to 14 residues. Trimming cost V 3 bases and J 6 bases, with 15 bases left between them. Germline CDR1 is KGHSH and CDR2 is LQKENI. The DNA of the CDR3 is TGTGCCAGCTCACCCCTAGACAGAGTCGGCGAGCAGTACTTC. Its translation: CASSPLDRVGEQYF.

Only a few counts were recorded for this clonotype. The CDR3 reads CASSQDGVLGADTQYF. CDR3 bases: TGTGCCAGCAGCCAAGATGGGGTCTTGGGTGCAGATACGCAGTATTTT. The V gene is TRBV3-1, the J gene TRBJ2-3; no clear D. Germline values: CDR1 LGHDT, CDR2 YNNKEL (reference sequence). V dropped 0 bases and J dropped 4 bases, with 14 bases sitting between them. This CDR3 is 16 amino acids long.

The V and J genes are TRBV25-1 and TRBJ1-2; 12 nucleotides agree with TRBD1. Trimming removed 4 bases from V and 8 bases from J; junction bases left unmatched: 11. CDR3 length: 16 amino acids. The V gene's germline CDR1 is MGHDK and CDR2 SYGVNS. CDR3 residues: CASSVAGTGGGRGYTF. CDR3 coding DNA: TGTGCCAGCAGTGTCGCGGGGACAGGGGGCGGACGGGGCTACACCTTC.

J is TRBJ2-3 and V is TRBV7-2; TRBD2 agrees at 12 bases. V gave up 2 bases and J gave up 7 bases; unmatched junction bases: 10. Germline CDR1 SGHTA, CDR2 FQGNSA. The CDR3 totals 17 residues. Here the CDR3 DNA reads TGTGCCAGCAGCTTATCCCCTCCGACTAGCGGGGGCTATACGCAGTATTTT. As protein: CASSLSPPTSGGYTQYF.

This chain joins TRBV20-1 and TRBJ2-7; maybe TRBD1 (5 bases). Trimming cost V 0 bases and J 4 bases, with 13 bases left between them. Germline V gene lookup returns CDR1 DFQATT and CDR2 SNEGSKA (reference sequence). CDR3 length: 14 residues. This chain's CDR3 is CSARDPVRVYEQYF. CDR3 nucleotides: TGCAGTGCTAGAGATCCGGTCAGGGTTTACGAGCAGTACTTC.

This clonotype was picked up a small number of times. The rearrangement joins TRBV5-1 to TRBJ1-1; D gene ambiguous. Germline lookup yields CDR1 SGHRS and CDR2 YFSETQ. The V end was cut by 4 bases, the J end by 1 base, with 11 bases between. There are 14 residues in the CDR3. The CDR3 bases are TGCGCCAGCAGCCCCGGGGTAAGGAACACTGAAGCTTTCTTT. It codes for CASSPGVRNTEAFF.

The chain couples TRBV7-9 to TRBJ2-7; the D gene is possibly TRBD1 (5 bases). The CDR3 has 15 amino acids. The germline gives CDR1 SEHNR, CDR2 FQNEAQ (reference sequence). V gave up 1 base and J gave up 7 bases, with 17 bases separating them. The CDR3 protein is CASSLDLGAANEQYF. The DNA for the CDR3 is TGTGCCAGCAGCTTAGATCTAGGGGCGGCCAATGAGCAGTACTTC. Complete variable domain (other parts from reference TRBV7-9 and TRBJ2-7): DTGVSQNPRHKITKRGQNVTFRCDPISEHNRLYWYRQTLGQGPEFLTYFQNEAQLEKSRLLSDRFSAERPKGSFSTLEIQRTEQGDSAMYLCASSLDLGAANEQYFGPGTRLTVT.

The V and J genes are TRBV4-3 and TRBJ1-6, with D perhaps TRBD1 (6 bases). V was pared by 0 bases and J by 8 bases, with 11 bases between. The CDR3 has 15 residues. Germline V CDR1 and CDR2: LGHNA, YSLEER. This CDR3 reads CASSQERGFDSPLHF. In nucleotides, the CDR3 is TGCGCCAGCAGCCAAGAAAGGGGGTTTGATTCACCCCTCCACTTT.